This TCR beta chain was captured by sequencing in a study of T-cell reconstitution after alpha-beta-depleted transplantation in children. Trimming pared 2 bases from V and 1 base from J, leaving 11 bases between. Germline values: CDR1 DFQATT, CDR2 SNEGSKA (reference sequence). The CDR3 is 14 amino acids. TCRbeta library construction was performed incorporating unique molecular identifiers. One entry per CDR3 protein, called by TCRdb with MiXCR from the PCR reads. The table lists under 50,000 distinct CDR3 sequences, about 47% of them singletons. With regard to this clonotype: Its antigen remains unidentified.

General study results and limits: Several hundred expanded graft clones reportedly gave rise to the alpha-beta T cells present about two months after transplant. A year had passed since transplant, and T-cell counts and diversity by then came mostly from newly produced T cells. From surviving recipient T cells and thymic progenitors came the high day-60 TCRbeta diversity observed in some patients.

The sequence was collected from a boy younger than two with SCID, due to receive a stem cell transplant. The chain carries TRBV20-1 and TRBJ2-5; either TRBD1 or TRBD2 may fit D (5 bases each). This sample comprised peripheral blood, obtained before TCRalphabeta/CD19-depleted stem cell transplant. The CDR3 region is CSARRGVVQETQYF. As DNA, the CDR3 is TGCAGTGCTAGACGAGGGGTGGTCCAAGAGACCCAGTACTTC.